Presented here are 32 T cell receptor beta chains from one specimen sequenced in a study of T cell repertoires in cytomegalovirus infection. Each CDR3 protein gets one entry after TCRdb re-called the reads with MiXCR. Of 200,000 or so distinct CDR3 sequences listed, 35% to 40% are singletons. These TCRs are of unknown antigen specificity. Sample: CD8+ T cells from cultured PBMCs, taken from culture after CMV antigen stimulation. The receptors here all came from a human donor in good health (CMV status not recorded). Some clones in this sample may be carry-over from other donors' samples.

This clonotype was counted a few times. The CDR3 spells CASSLEGGLAGPYEQYF. The CDR3 coding sequence is TGTGCCAGCAGCTTAGAGGGGGGACTAGCGGGACCCTACGAGCAGTACTTC. The J gene is TRBJ2-7, the V gene TRBV7-3; 13 bases match TRBD2. Losses at the gene ends were 2 bases for V and 2 bases for J; bases not matched to a gene: 6. Germline values: CDR1 SGHTA, CDR2 FQGTGA. This CDR3 has 17 amino acids.

The V and J genes are TRBV7-6 and TRBJ2-1; possibly TRBD2 for D (5 bases). The CDR3 length is 11 residues. Germline V gene lookup returns CDR1 SGHVS and CDR2 FNYEAQ. V lost 9 bases and J lost 8, with 11 bases in between. The CDR3 nucleotides read TGTGCCAGAGGAGGCGACGATGAGCAGTTCTTC. It is translated as CARGGDDEQFF.

The chain links TRBV7-6 to TRBJ1-1; D remains ambiguous. Per the germline V gene, CDR1 is SGHVS and CDR2 is FNYEAQ. The CDR3 consists of 13 residues. Trimming removed 6 bases at V and 1 base at J, with 9 bases between. CDR3 DNA: TGTGCCAGCAGATTGGACGGGAACACTGAAGCTTTCTTT. It yields the protein CASRLDGNTEAFF.

The CDR3 DNA sequence: TGTGCCAGCAGCCAGGACAGAGCCGGGGCCAACGTCCTGACTTTC. Translating it yields CASSQDRAGANVLTF. The chain has TRBV2 and TRBJ2-6; D might be TRBD1 (6 bases). Germline lookup yields CDR1 SNHLY and CDR2 FYNNEI. The ends were cut back, 6 bases at V and 4 bases at J, with 13 bases in the middle. CDR3 size: 15 residues.

J is TRBJ1-4 and V is TRBV27, with D tentatively TRBD1 (5 bases). Trimming left V 5 bases short and J 7 bases short, with 23 bases between. CDR3 size: 17 residues. The germline V gene has CDR1 MNHEY and CDR2 SMNVEV (reference sequence). CDR3 DNA sequence: TGTGCCAGCAGTCCCAGGGCGAGGGTCCCTGCCAGTGAAAAACTGTTTTTT. Protein sequence: CASSPRARVPASEKLFF.

This clonotype was detected only a few times. This chain connects TRBV7-8 to TRBJ1-1, with TRBD1 matching 7 bases. Germline V CDR1 and CDR2: SGHVS, FQNEAQ. The CDR3 runs 15 residues. The V segment lost 5 bases and the J segment 0 bases; nucleotides outside the gene matches: 6. The CDR3 DNA is TGTGCCAGCAGCCCCCAGACAGGGATGAACACTGAAGCTTTCTTT. It is translated as CASSPQTGMNTEAFF.

This clonotype was counted between two and nine times. The chain joins TRBV19 to TRBJ2-1; unclear D gene. Trimming removed 3 bases from V and 2 bases from J, with 8 bases in between. CDR3 length equals 14 residues. Germline V gene data show CDR1 as LNHDA and CDR2 as SQIVND (reference sequence). The CDR3 nucleotides are TGTGCCAGTAGTATTGGGGATACCTACAATGAGCAGTTCTTC. This codes for CASSIGDTYNEQFF.

This sequence joins TRBV11-1 and TRBJ2-5; 9 bases agree with TRBD2. Germline V gives CDR1 SGHAT, CDR2 FQDESV (reference sequence). This CDR3 has 19 amino acids. The V and J ends lost 6 bases and 0 bases, in that order; junction bases with no gene match: 17. For the CDR3, the DNA is TGTGCCAGCAGTTCTCTTAGCGGGAGAACTCCGAAGTACCAAGAGACCCAGTACTTC. Encoded protein: CASSSLSGRTPKYQETQYF.

This clonotype was seen only a few times. The chain has TRBV27 and TRBJ2-1; TRBD1 matches 10 bases. Trimming at V came to 8 bases and at J to 5 bases, leaving 3 bases not matched to a gene. Germline CDR1 and CDR2: MNHEY and SMNVEV (reference sequence). The CDR3 is 13 residues long. The CDR3 loop reads CASRDRGDNEQFF. In DNA, the CDR3 is TGTGCCAGCCGGGACAGGGGCGACAATGAGCAGTTCTTC.

In the case of this clonotype: The germline gene is not matched at one end of the junction; a read error may be the cause. The J gene is TRBJ2-3, the V gene TRBV7-6; 10 bases match TRBD2. Germline V gene sequence: CDR1 SGHVS, CDR2 FNYEAQ. CDR3 length: 14 amino acids. The CDR3 region is CASSPLAGTSEVDF. The CDR3 DNA is TGTGCCAGCAGCCCCTTGGCTGGGACTAGCGAGGTGGATTTT.

This clonotype was detected only once. This chain joins TRBV15 and TRBJ2-2; D tentatively reads TRBD1 or TRBD2 (5 bases each). The CDR3 runs 18 residues. The germline V and J ends were trimmed by 0 bases and 0 bases, with 14 bases remaining between them. Germline CDR1 reads LNHNV; CDR2 reads YYDKDF (reference sequence). CDR3 DNA sequence: TGTGCCACCAGCAGAGATCCCCGGGACGCGTCGAACACCGGGGAGCTGTTTTTT. Residues: CATSRDPRDASNTGELFF.

The chain links TRBV12-5 to TRBJ2-2; maybe TRBD2 (5 bases). Germline values: CDR1 LGHNT, CDR2 FRNRAP. With 1 base removed from V and 5 bases from J, the gap between germline ends came to 20 bases. CDR3 length: 18 amino acids. CDR3 DNA sequence: TGTGCTAGTGGTTTGGGAGCCGAGACGGGCTCGGGAACCGGGGAGCTGTTTTTT. Translation: CASGLGAETGSGTGELFF.

This chain links TRBV6-5 with TRBJ2-2; D is undetermined. V was shortened by 6 bases and J by 6 bases, with 14 bases between the two germline ends. The V gene's germline CDR1 is MNHEY and CDR2 SVGAGI. The CDR3 length is 14 residues. The DNA of the CDR3 is TGTGCCAGCAGCCCAAGTAACGAAGCCGGGGAGCTGTTTTTT. It is translated as CASSPSNEAGELFF.

V usage is TRBV2 and J usage is TRBJ1-5; 10 bases fit TRBD1. V gave up 4 bases and J gave up 3 bases; unmatched junction bases: 6. Germline values: CDR1 SNHLY, CDR2 FYNNEI. This CDR3 region has 16 residues. The CDR3 sequence: CASSGTGTGVNQPQHF. The CDR3 nucleotides read TGTGCCAGCAGTGGGACCGGGACAGGGGTCAATCAGCCCCAGCATTTT.

The V gene is TRBV6-2 or TRBV6-3, the J gene TRBJ2-5; maybe TRBD2 (5 bases). V lost 6 bases to trimming and J lost 0 bases, with 8 bases between them. Germline V gene sequence: CDR1 MNHEY, CDR2 SVGEGT. The CDR3 extends over 13 amino acids. CDR3 in DNA: TGTGCCAGCAGACCGGACTACCAAGAGACCCAGTACTTC. As protein: CASRPDYQETQYF.

The chain has TRBV6-2 or TRBV6-3 and TRBJ1-2, with a tentative D call TRBD1 (6 bases). Germline V gives CDR1 MNHEY, CDR2 SVGEGT. The CDR3 totals 16 residues. Between the trimmed V and J ends, which lost 2 bases and 5 bases, there was a span of 18 bases. CDR3 protein: CASSYVRGQPPYGYTF. CDR3 nucleotide sequence: TGTGCCAGCAGTTACGTTAGAGGACAGCCCCCGTATGGCTACACCTTC.

This chain joins TRBV28 and TRBJ2-7, with 8 bases aligning to TRBD2. Trimming at V came to 3 bases and at J to 3 bases, leaving 13 bases not matched to a gene. CDR1 and CDR2 (germline): MDHEN, SYDVKM. The CDR3 runs 17 residues. In nucleotides, the CDR3 is TGTGCCAGCAGTTTCCGACCCCCAACTAGCGGAAACTACGAGCAGTACTTC. Residues: CASSFRPPTSGNYEQYF.

In this sample, this clonotype turned up a few times. This sequence joins TRBV7-3 and TRBJ1-1, with 7 bases aligning to TRBD1. The ends lost 5 bases at V and 5 bases at J; junction bases unmatched: 14. CDR3 length: 16 residues. Germline V CDR1 and CDR2: SGHTA, FQGTGA. The CDR3 protein is CASSLHGQVGETEAFF. As DNA, the CDR3 is TGTGCCAGCAGCCTACATGGACAGGTCGGGGAAACTGAAGCTTTCTTT. Supplemented by reference TRBV7-3 and TRBJ1-1, the full variable domain reads GAGVSQTPSNKVTEKGKYVELRCDPISGHTALYWYRQSLGQGPEFLIYFQGTGAADDSGLPNDRFFAVRPEGSVSTLKIQRTERGDSAVYLCASSLHGQVGETEAFFGQGTRLTVV.

The chain uses TRBV6-2 or TRBV6-3 and TRBJ2-2; D ambiguous. Germline V CDR1 and CDR2: MNHEY, SVGEGT. The CDR3 has 16 amino acids. V was trimmed by 8 bases and J by 4 bases, leaving 20 bases between them. CDR3: CASEPGPSPGTGELFF. The CDR3 DNA reads TGTGCCAGCGAACCCGGGCCCTCGCCGGGCACCGGGGAGCTGTTTTTT.

The J gene is TRBJ2-7, the V gene TRBV20-1, with 9 bases that match TRBD2. Germline V gene data show CDR1 as DFQATT and CDR2 as SNEGSKA (reference sequence). The CDR3 consists of 15 residues. After removal of 3 bases from V and 2 bases from J, the junction contained 8 bases not matched to a gene. CDR3 protein: CSASETSGSTYEQYF. The DNA of the CDR3 is TGCAGTGCTAGCGAAACTAGCGGGTCTACCTACGAGCAGTACTTC.

The table lists this clonotype with many counts. The chain recombines TRBV7-6 with TRBJ2-1; 14 bases fit TRBD2. The length of the CDR3 is 16 residues. The J segment lost 4 bases and the V segment lost 5 bases, leaving 4 bases of the junction unmatched. CDR1 is SGHVS, CDR2 FNYEAQ, per germline. The CDR3, as DNA: TGTGCCAGCAGCAGACTAGCGGGGGGGGTGTACAATGAGCAGTTCTTC. Translated: CASSRLAGGVYNEQFF. Full variable domain (outside the CDR3, taken from reference TRBV7-6 and TRBJ2-1): GAGVSQSPRYKVTKRGQDVALRCDPISGHVSLYWYRQALGQGPEFLTYFNYEAQQDKSGLPNDRFSAERPEGSISTLTIQRTEQRDSAMYRCASSRLAGGVYNEQFFGPGTRLTVL.

A few counts support this clonotype. The chain is built from TRBV7-4 and TRBJ2-2; the D is unclear. Germline CDR1 and CDR2: SGHVT and SQSDAQ. The CDR3 is 16 residues long. V dropped 5 bases and J dropped 0 bases, with 13 bases sitting between them. The DNA for the CDR3 is TGTGCCAGCAGCCCACTCGGGCAGGCGAACACCGGGGAGCTGTTTTTT. It specifies CASSPLGQANTGELFF.

This chain joins TRBV27 and TRBJ2-7; 7 bases are shared with TRBD2. J was trimmed by 3 bases and V by 5 bases; bases with no gene match: 16. CDR1 and CDR2 (germline): MNHEY, SMNVEV (reference sequence). This CDR3 contains 17 residues. Here the CDR3 DNA reads TGTGCCAGCAGTCCTCGGGGGTACGGGGGACTATTCTACGAGCAGTACTTC. This sequence encodes CASSPRGYGGLFYEQYF.

CDR3 bases: TGTGCCAGCAGCCTTAGTAGGGACCATGACTACGAGCAGTACTTC. This codes for CASSLSRDHDYEQYF. J is TRBJ2-7 and V is TRBV7-4, with D perhaps assigned TRBD1 or TRBD2 (5 bases each). The V gene's germline CDR1 is SGHVT and CDR2 SQSDAQ. This CDR3 has 15 amino acids. Trimming took 5 bases from V and 3 from J, leaving 17 bases between them.

There are a few counts of this clonotype. This chain connects TRBV7-6 to TRBJ2-2, with a tentative D call TRBD2 (6 bases). Germline assignment: CDR1 SGHVS and CDR2 FNYEAQ. CDR3 size: 17 residues. The ends were cut back, 3 bases at V and 0 bases at J, with 14 bases in the middle. CDR3 nucleotide sequence: TGTGCCAGCAGCTTCCCCTCGGGGGTCCCGAACACCGGGGAGCTGTTTTTT. Translating it yields CASSFPSGVPNTGELFF.

The sample holds a few counts of this clonotype. The chain carries TRBV24-1 and TRBJ2-1, with a weak D call TRBD2 (6 bases). This CDR3 has 11 residues. Germline loops: CDR1 KGHDR, CDR2 SFDVKD. Trimming cost V 8 bases and J 8 bases, with 9 bases left between them. The chain's CDR3 is CATTEGHEQFF. The DNA for the CDR3 is TGTGCCACCACGGAGGGACATGAGCAGTTCTTC.

The chain uses TRBV6-5 and TRBJ1-1; 8 nucleotides align to TRBD1. V dropped 4 bases and J dropped 3; count of bases not matched to a gene: 19. The V gene's germline CDR1 is MNHEY and CDR2 SVGAGI. The CDR3 extends over 19 amino acids. The CDR3 nucleotides are TGTGCCAGCAGTTTTGCCCCGGACAGGGAGTTATATGGGTACACTGAAGCTTTCTTT. Translation gives CASSFAPDRELYGYTEAFF.

This clonotype was seen a handful of times. J is TRBJ2-3 and V is TRBV7-2; 8 nucleotides match TRBD2. The CDR3 is made up of 15 amino acids. The germline V gene has CDR1 SGHTA and CDR2 FQGNSA. V dropped 1 base and J dropped 5; count of bases not matched to a gene: 5. DNA for the CDR3: TGTGCCAGCAGCTTAGTCGGGGGGGGCCTAGATACGCAGTATTTT. Translating gives CASSLVGGGLDTQYF.

V usage is TRBV12-3 or TRBV12-4 and J usage is TRBJ2-7, with D uncertain. Deletions cut 3 bases from V and 0 bases from J, with 18 bases between. This CDR3 contains 17 residues. As DNA, the CDR3 is TGTGCCAGCAGTTTCATGGTGCGCGGTTCCAGCTCCTACGAGCAGTACTTC. Protein: CASSFMVRGSSSYEQYF.

This clonotype was counted only a few times. The V gene is TRBV10-3, the J gene TRBJ2-7; TRBD2 matches at 7 bases. V shed 8 bases and J 3 bases; nucleotides not matched to a gene: 4. CDR3 length equals 12 residues. Per germline, CDR1 ENHRY and CDR2 SYGVKD. The DNA for the CDR3 is TGTGCCATCGGGGGAGGGAACTACGAGCAGTACTTC. It yields the protein CAIGGGNYEQYF.

This clonotype was picked up a small number of times. The chain couples TRBV7-8 to TRBJ2-5; 7 bases align to TRBD2. CDR1 is SGHVS, CDR2 FQNEAQ, per germline. V shed 5 bases, J shed 3 bases, and the junction held 6 bases outside the gene matches. The CDR3 sequence is 14 residues long. The CDR3 DNA reads TGTGCCAGCAGCACGAGACTAGCAGAAGAGACCCAGTACTTC. Amino acids: CASSTRLAEETQYF.

The chain links TRBV5-4 to TRBJ2-7; D gene unclear. This CDR3 spans 13 amino acids. The germline gives CDR1 SGHNT, CDR2 YYREEE (reference sequence). V gave up 3 bases and J gave up 3 bases, with 10 bases separating them. The CDR3 DNA is TGTGCCAGCAGCTCTTGGACGGACTACGAGCAGTACTTC. This codes for CASSSWTDYEQYF.